The 18 T cell receptor beta chains below all came from one sample that was sequenced in a study of T cell repertoires in cytomegalovirus infection. Their recognized antigens are unknown. MiXCR was run by TCRdb on the reads, yielding one entry per CDR3 protein. Of 900,000 to 950,000 distinct CDR3 sequences in the sample, around a third were seen once. The source material was cultured CD8+ T cells from PBMCs, sampled from culture after CMV antigen stimulation. The receptors shown here come from a human donor in good health (CMV status not recorded). Some clones in this sample may be carry-over from other donors' samples.

CDR3 DNA: TGTGCCAGCGCGACTTTCAATGAGCAGTTCTTC. Its protein product is CASATFNEQFF. This chain joins TRBV6-2 or TRBV6-3 and TRBJ2-1; D gene unclear. V was shortened by 8 bases and J by 6 bases, with 8 bases between the two germline ends. The germline V gene has CDR1 MNHEY and CDR2 SVGEGT. This CDR3 spans 11 amino acids.

This clonotype has a handful of counts. The chain combines TRBV12-5 with TRBJ2-3, with D perhaps matching TRBD1 (6 bases). The CDR3 consists of 13 residues. V shed 8 bases and J shed 3 bases, with 12 bases lying between them. CDR1 is LGHNT and CDR2 is FRNRAP in the germline V gene. CDR3 loop: CASLQGATDTQYF. The CDR3 DNA sequence: TGTGCTAGTTTACAGGGAGCGACAGATACGCAGTATTTT.

This chain connects TRBV19 to TRBJ1-1; TRBD1 matches at 9 bases. With 7 bases clipped from V and 7 bases from J, the junction kept 10 bases outside the gene matches. Per the germline V gene, CDR1 is LNHDA and CDR2 is SQIVND (reference sequence). The CDR3 is 14 amino acids. CDR3 amino acids: CASIPGQGTYEAFF. The CDR3 DNA follows: TGTGCCAGTATTCCGGGACAGGGAACTTATGAAGCTTTCTTT.

This clonotype occurred a few times. The chain employs TRBV6-5 and TRBJ2-5, with D possibly TRBD2 on 6 matching bases. V lost 0 bases and J 7 bases, leaving 18 bases between the germline ends. This CDR3 is 16 amino acids long. CDR1 and CDR2 from the germline V gene are MNHEY and SVGAGI. The CDR3 DNA is TGTGCCAGCAGTTACTCGAGTGGGGCTAGCGAGGGGACCCAGTACTTC. Its translation: CASSYSSGASEGTQYF.

This clonotype was seen only a few times. The chain carries TRBV5-6 and TRBJ2-7; no definite D call. The CDR3 contains 12 residues. CDR1 is SGHDT and CDR2 is YYEEEE in the germline V gene. Trimming took 2 bases from V and 6 from J, leaving 9 bases between them. For the CDR3, the DNA is TGTGCCAGCAGCTTAAGCTCCGCCGAGCAGTACGTC. Translating it yields CASSLSSAEQYV.

This chain joins TRBV5-6 and TRBJ2-3, with no clear D. Germline loops: CDR1 SGHDT, CDR2 YYEEEE. Between the trimmed V and J ends, which lost 4 bases and 8 bases, there was a span of 17 bases. The CDR3 contains 14 residues. The CDR3: CASSPYFTLATQYF. CDR3 coding DNA: TGTGCCAGCAGCCCCTACTTCACTTTGGCTACGCAGTATTTT.

This clonotype was counted only a few times. The chain employs TRBV7-8 and TRBJ2-7, with 12 bases identical to TRBD1. From germline, CDR1 is SGHVS and CDR2 FQNEAQ. The V gene end was trimmed by 3 bases and the J gene end by 4 bases; junction bases not matched to a gene: 16. The CDR3 consists of 19 residues. CDR3 sequence: CASSFDPSRDRGLLYEQYF. The DNA of the CDR3 is TGTGCCAGCAGCTTTGACCCGTCCCGGGACAGGGGGCTTCTGTACGAGCAGTACTTC.

The chain carries TRBV7-9 and TRBJ2-2; unclear D gene. CDR3 size: 15 residues. V shed 2 bases and J shed 1 base, with 8 bases lying between them. Germline CDR1 is SEHNR and CDR2 is FQNEAQ (reference sequence). CDR3 DNA sequence: TGTGCCAGCAGCTTAAATCCCGGGAACACCGGGGAGCTGTTTTTT. Protein: CASSLNPGNTGELFF.

The chain has TRBV9 and TRBJ2-7; D remains unclear. V lost 0 bases and J 3 bases, leaving 7 bases between the germline ends. CDR1 SGDLS and CDR2 YYNGEE come from the germline V gene. The CDR3 has 13 residues. In DNA form, the CDR3 reads TGTGCCAGCAGCGTAGCGGAGTTCTACGAGCAGTACGTC. Encoded protein: CASSVAEFYEQYV.

This sequence joins TRBV6-1 and TRBJ2-4; TRBD2 is a possible D gene (6 bases). Germline CDR1 reads MNHNS; CDR2 reads SASEGT. V lost 4 bases to trimming and J lost 2 bases, with 15 bases between them. The CDR3 runs 16 residues. The DNA of the CDR3 is TGTGCCAGCAGTGGATCGGCGGGACTGCCCAAAAACATTCAGTACTTC. It translates to CASSGSAGLPKNIQYF.

This clonotype has more than one count but fewer than ten. V is TRBV12-3 or TRBV12-4 and J is TRBJ2-1; 13 nucleotides match TRBD2. The CDR3 has 15 amino acids. Unmatched junction bases numbered 6, after V lost 5 bases and J lost 8 bases. The CDR3 DNA sequence: TGTGCCAGCAGTCGTACTAGCGGGGGGGCCCATGAGCAGTTCTTC. Translation: CASSRTSGGAHEQFF.

This clonotype was observed a few times. The V and J genes are TRBV7-2 and TRBJ2-1, with D unresolved. CDR3 length: 15 amino acids. Trimming stripped 1 base from V and 8 bases from J, with 15 bases between. Germline V CDR1 and CDR2: SGHTA, FQGNSA. The DNA of the CDR3 is TGTGCCAGCAGCTTAGTGGGCGGCCGTCGGCATGAGCAGTTCTTC. This translates into CASSLVGGRRHEQFF.

This clonotype was counted ten times or more. This chain uses TRBV7-6 with TRBJ1-6; D possibly corresponds to TRBD1 (6 bases). V lost 5 bases to trimming and J lost 5 bases, with 16 bases between them. The CDR3 runs 16 residues. CDR1 and CDR2 (germline): SGHVS, FNYEAQ. This CDR3 is CASSPVGRGDNSPLHF. CDR3 in DNA: TGTGCCAGCAGCCCCGTCGGTAGGGGGGATAATTCACCCCTCCACTTT.

This clonotype was detected many times. The rearrangement links TRBV7-2 to TRBJ2-1; the match to TRBD1 covers 11 bases. This CDR3 is 15 amino acids long. J was trimmed by 4 bases and V by 2 bases; bases with no gene match: 1. CDR1 SGHTA and CDR2 FQGNSA come from the germline V gene. The CDR3 loop reads CASSLRDRGYNEQFF. CDR3 sequence (DNA): TGTGCCAGCAGCTTAAGGGACAGGGGGTACAATGAGCAGTTCTTC.

The chain couples TRBV6-2 or TRBV6-3 to TRBJ1-1; D not certain. The germline V and J ends were trimmed by 0 bases and 7 bases, with 9 bases remaining between them. Germline loops: CDR1 MNHEY, CDR2 SVGEGT. The length of the CDR3 is 13 residues. CDR3 protein: CASSYSAMGEAFF. The CDR3 nucleotides are TGTGCCAGCAGTTACTCCGCGATGGGTGAAGCTTTCTTT.

The V gene is TRBV12-5, the J gene TRBJ2-2, with unresolved D. The V gene lost 5 bases and the J gene lost 0 bases, with 4 bases spanning the gap. Per germline, CDR1 LGHNT and CDR2 FRNRAP. CDR3 length: 13 amino acids. The CDR3 DNA sequence: TGTGCTAGTGGTGACCCGAACACCGGGGAGCTGTTTTTT. Encoded protein: CASGDPNTGELFF.

The chain links TRBV6-6 to TRBJ2-1; 8 bases align to TRBD2. In germline, CDR1 is MNHNY, CDR2 SVGAGI (reference sequence). The CDR3 has 14 residues. V dropped 4 bases and J dropped 4; count of bases not matched to a gene: 3. The CDR3 coding sequence is TGTGCCAGCAGTTGGGCGGGGGGATACAATGAGCAGTTCTTC. It is translated as CASSWAGGYNEQFF.

This clonotype was seen more than once but under ten times. The chain joins TRBV6-2 or TRBV6-3 to TRBJ2-3; D unclear. The CDR3 has 14 residues. Germline values: CDR1 MNHEY, CDR2 SVGEGT. Trimming cost V 7 bases and J 3 bases, with 14 bases left between them. The CDR3 loop reads CASNLIWRTDTQYF. Written as DNA, the CDR3 is TGTGCCAGCAATTTGATCTGGCGGACAGATACGCAGTATTTT.